Listed below are T cell receptor beta chains from one sample, sequenced in a study of technical replicates of blood from several donors. Clones were read by immunoSEQ multiplex PCR, and TCRdb kept only the in-frame ones, dropping some. The sample yields about 64,000 clones, around nine tenths seen once. The sequenced sample consisted of PBMCs. These receptors were obtained from a human donor in good health. Some clones in this sample may be carry-over from other donors' samples. CDR3s include the opening cysteine and the closing phenylalanine or tryptophan. D genes are given only for firm matches. Only some rows state a clone size, as once, few, many or a class for expanded clones.

j_gene | d_gene | v_gene | abundance | CDR3nt | CDR3aa
TRBJ1-4 | NA | TRBV5-1 | NA | TGCGCCAGCAGCCCGAGAGGGGGGGGCATCGGGACTAATGAAAAACTGTTTTTT | CASSPRGGGIGTNEKLFF
TRBJ1-4 | NA | TRBV6-5 | NA | TGTGCCAGCAGTTACAGAGGGTCTTATGAAAAACTGTTTTTT | CASSYRGSYEKLFF
TRBJ1-1 | NA | TRBV6-5 | NA | TGTGCCAGCACCATGGGGGGGGGCGCGACTGAAGCTTTCTTT | CASTMGGGATEAFF
TRBJ2-2 | NA | TRBV5-4 | NA | TGTGCCAGCAGTGCGCCGGGACAAAAATCCGGGGAGCTGTTTTTT | CASSAPGQKSGELFF
TRBJ2-1 | TRBD2 | TRBV5-6 | NA | TGTGCCAGCAGCCCCGGACTAGCGGGAGGGTTCTGGGCTTACAATGAGCAGTTCTTC | CASSPGLAGGFWAYNEQFF
TRBJ1-6 | NA | TRBV15 | NA | TGTGCCACCAGCAGAGATGTCGGGAATTCACCCCTCCACTTT | CATSRDVGNSPLHF
TRBJ1-1 | NA | TRBV6-1 | NA | TGTGCCAGCAGTGAAGGGGGGGTGAACACTGAAGCTTTCTTT | CASSEGGVNTEAFF
TRBJ2-2 | NA | TRBV2 | once | TGTGCCAGCAGTGGGTCCGACTCTGGGACCGGGGAGCTGTTTTTT | CASSGSDSGTGELFF
TRBJ1-5 | NA | TRBV30 | NA | TGTGCCTGGGGCCCTGGATCGGGGTATCAGCCCCAGCATTTT | CAWGPGSGYQPQHF
TRBJ2-7 | NA | TRBV5-5 | once | TGTGCCAGCAGCGCCGCGACAGGCGGGGAGCAGTACTTC | CASSAATGGEQYF
TRBJ1-1 | NA | TRBV6-1 | NA | TGTGCCAGCCTTCCACTTCGGGACAAGGGGACTGAAGCTTTCTTT | CASLPLRDKGTEAFF
TRBJ2-3 | TRBD2 | TRBV4-3 | NA | TGCGCCAGCAGCCAAGCCGGGGGGGGCACAGATACGCAGTATTTT | CASSQAGGGTDTQYF
TRBJ2-2 | NA | TRBV2 | NA | TGTGCCAGCAGTGAAAATCGAGGATCCAACACCGGGGAGCTGTTTTTT | CASSENRGSNTGELFF
TRBJ2-7 | TRBD1 | TRBV7-2 | NA | TGTGCCAGCAGCTCTGCGGGACAGGGTTACGAGCAGTACTTC | CASSSAGQGYEQYF
TRBJ1-1 | NA | TRBV5-4 | NA | TGTGCCAGCAGCTTGGACAGACTGAACACTGAAGCTTTCTTT | CASSLDRLNTEAFF
TRBJ2-6 | NA | TRBV4-2 | NA | TGTGCCAGCAGCCGCGACCCTCAGGGGACTGGGGCCAACGTCCTGACTTTC | CASSRDPQGTGANVLTF
TRBJ2-1 | NA | TRBV2 | NA | TGTGCCTCCGGAGTCGGGAACTCCTACAATGAGCAGTTCTTC | CASGVGNSYNEQFF
TRBJ2-1 | TRBD2 | TRBV5-1 | NA | TGCGCCAGCAGCCCCAGCGGGGGTTACAATGAGCAGTTCTTC | CASSPSGGYNEQFF
TRBJ2-5 | TRBD2 | TRBV7-2 | NA | TGTGCCAGCAGCTTAGGGACTAGCGGGGAGACCCAGTACTTC | CASSLGTSGETQYF
TRBJ2-7 | TRBD2 | TRBV4-1 | NA | TGCGCCAGCAGCCAAAGTACTAGCGGGAGGGCCTACGAGCAGTACTTC | CASSQSTSGRAYEQYF
TRBJ1-3 | TRBD1 | TRBV12-5 | NA | TGTGCTAGTGGTCCACCGGACAGGGAAGGGGTTCCCGATTTT | CASGPPDREGVPDF
TRBJ1-5 | NA | TRBV7-6 | few | TGTGCCAGCAGCTTAGGGACAAGCCCCTATAGCAATCAGCCCCAGCATTTT | CASSLGTSPYSNQPQHF
TRBJ1-1 | NA | TRBV4-3 | NA | TGCGCCAGCAGCCACCTCGAGGGAGGGGGGTCGGCTTTCTTT | CASSHLEGGGSAFF
TRBJ1-1 | NA | TRBV10-3 | NA | TGTGCCATCAGTGTTTCCCGGACCCCGGGGATGAACACTGAAGCTTTCTTT | CAISVSRTPGMNTEAFF
TRBJ2-1 | TRBD2 | TRBV5-5 | NA | TGTGCCAGCAGCGTTACTTCCGGGACTAGCGGGGGGAGCTCCTACAATGAGCAGTTCTTC | CASSVTSGTSGGSSYNEQFF
TRBJ2-3 | NA | TRBV4-3 | NA | TGCGCCAGCAGCCGGACTAGCACAGATACGCAGTATTTT | CASSRTSTDTQYF
TRBJ1-1 | TRBD1 | TRBV5-1 | NA | TGCGCCAGCAGCGCCAGACAGGGGGCGGACACTGAAGCTTTCTTT | CASSARQGADTEAFF
TRBJ2-5 | TRBD1 | TRBV7-2 | NA | TGTGCCAGCAGTGGAACCGGGACAGTGTACCAAGAGACCCAGTACTTC | CASSGTGTVYQETQYF
TRBJ2-5 | TRBD2 | TRBV29-1 | NA | TGCAGCGTAGGGGCGGGAGGGCCGGGAGAGACCCAGTACTTC | CSVGAGGPGETQYF
TRBJ1-2 | NA | TRBV5-4 | NA | TGTGCCAGCAGCTTGTCGACAGCTTTAGGCTATGGCTACACCTTC | CASSLSTALGYGYTF
TRBJ2-1 | NA | TRBV11-2 | few | TGTGCCAGCAGCTTAACTGGCGGATCCGGGGGTGAGCAGTTCTTC | CASSLTGGSGGEQFF
TRBJ2-5 | TRBD2 | TRBV2 | few | TGTGCCAGCGGGGGACTAGCGGGGCAAACGGAGACCCAGTACTTC | CASGGLAGQTETQYF
TRBJ1-5 | TRBD1 | TRBV18 | NA | TGTGCCAGCTCATCAGGGACAGCTAGCAATCAGCCCCAGCATTTT | CASSSGTASNQPQHF
TRBJ2-7 | TRBD2 | TRBV5-1 | once | TGCGCCAGCAGCTTAGACTGGGTTAGCGGGAGGGGTAACTACGAGCAGTACTTC | CASSLDWVSGRGNYEQYF
TRBJ1-1 | NA | TRBV5-4 | NA | TGTGCCAGCAGCCGCCCGGGGGGTGGGTACACTGAAGCTTTCTTT | CASSRPGGGYTEAFF
TRBJ2-2 | NA | TRBV10-3 | NA | TGTGCCATCAGTGCCTGGGGAGAGAACACCGGGGAGCTGTTTTTT | CAISAWGENTGELFF
TRBJ2-3 | NA | TRBV7-3 | NA | TGTGCCAGCAGCCCGTCTAGGGGAGATACGCAGTATTTT | CASSPSRGDTQYF
TRBJ1-2 | NA | TRBV19 | NA | TGTGCCCTCAGTGATGCTAACTATGGCTACACCTTC | CALSDANYGYTF
TRBJ2-7 | NA | TRBV7-2 | NA | TGTGCCAGCAGCTTAGTTAGGGGGGGGGAGCAGTACTTC | CASSLVRGGEQYF
TRBJ1-1 | NA | TRBV11-2 | NA | TGTGCCAGCAGCTTAGATCGGAGAGTAGCTTTCTTT | CASSLDRRVAFF
TRBJ1-1 | NA | TRBV5-1 | NA | TGCGCCAGCAGCTTCGACCGGTCGGAGGAAGCTTTCTTT | CASSFDRSEEAFF
TRBJ2-3 | TRBD2 | TRBV19 | few | TGTGCCAGTAGTCCCGGGGCTAGCGGGGGGGCAGATACGCAGTATTTT | CASSPGASGGADTQYF
TRBJ2-7 | NA | TRBV27 | NA | TGTGCCAGGCCAGGGGACGAGCAGTACTTC | CARPGDEQYF
TRBJ2-3 | TRBD2 | TRBV5-1 | NA | TGCGCCAGCCAGGGACTAGCGGGGATCACAGATACGCAGTATTTT | CASQGLAGITDTQYF
TRBJ2-3 | NA | TRBV7-8 | NA | TGTGCCAGCAGCTTATCAAGCGGCGTGGGGGATACGCAGTATTTT | CASSLSSGVGDTQYF
TRBJ2-1 | NA | TRBV7-9 | NA | TGTGCCAGCAGCTTAGGACTTAGCGGCAACAATGAGCAGTTCTTC | CASSLGLSGNNEQFF
TRBJ2-3 | NA | TRBV2 | NA | TGTGCCAGCAGTTCAGAACTACTTAGCACAGATACGCAGTATTTT | CASSSELLSTDTQYF
TRBJ2-7 | TRBD2 | TRBV7-2 | NA | TGTGCCAGCAGCCCAGGACTAGCGGGGCGTCTCTACGAGCAGTACTTC | CASSPGLAGRLYEQYF
TRBJ2-7 | TRBD1 | TRBV5-4 | many | TGTGCCAGCAGCTTGGAACCGGGACAGGGGACCTACGAGCAGTACTTC | CASSLEPGQGTYEQYF